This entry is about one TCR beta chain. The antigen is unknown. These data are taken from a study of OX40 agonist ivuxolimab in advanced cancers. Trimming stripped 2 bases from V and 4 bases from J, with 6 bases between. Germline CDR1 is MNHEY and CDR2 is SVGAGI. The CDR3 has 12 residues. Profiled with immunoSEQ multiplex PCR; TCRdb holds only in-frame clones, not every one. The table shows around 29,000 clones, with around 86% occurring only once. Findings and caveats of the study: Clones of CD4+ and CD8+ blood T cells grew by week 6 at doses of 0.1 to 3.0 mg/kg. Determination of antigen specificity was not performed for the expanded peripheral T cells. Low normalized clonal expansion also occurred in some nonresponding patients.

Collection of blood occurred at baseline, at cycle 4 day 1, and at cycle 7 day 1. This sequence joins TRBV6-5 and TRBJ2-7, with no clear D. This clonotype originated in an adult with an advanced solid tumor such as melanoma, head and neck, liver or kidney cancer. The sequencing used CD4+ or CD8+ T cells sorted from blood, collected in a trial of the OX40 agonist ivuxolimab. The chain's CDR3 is CASSYVGYEQYF. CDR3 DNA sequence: TGTGCCAGCAGTTACGTGGGGTACGAGCAGTACTTC.